The 7 T cell receptor beta chains below all came from one sample that was sequenced in a study of blood T cell repertoires in COVID-19. Clones were sequenced by immunoSEQ multiplex PCR, and TCRdb holds only the in-frame ones, with some missing. The sample records about 400,000 clones, around 87% being singletons. The source material was peripheral blood. The receptors were gathered from a human donor in a cohort sampled during active COVID-19.

The rearrangement uses TRBV15 and TRBJ2-3; TRBD2 is a possible D gene (5 bases). Germline V gene lookup returns CDR1 LNHNV and CDR2 YYDKDF (reference sequence). Trimming took 3 bases from V and 4 from J, leaving 14 bases between them. The CDR3 covers 15 residues. The CDR3 DNA reads TGTGCCACCAGCAGCATCGGACTCGCCGCAGATACGCAGTATTTT. The encoded protein is CATSSIGLAADTQYF.

V gene TRBV19 combines with J gene TRBJ2-1, with TRBD2 as a possible D gene (7 bases). The ends were cut back, 4 bases at V and 4 bases at J, with 23 bases in the middle. CDR3 size: 18 residues. The V gene's germline CDR1 is LNHDA and CDR2 SQIVND (reference sequence). CDR3 DNA: TGTGCCAGTAGTACCAGTTCAGAGTTAGGGGGGGGATACAATGAGCAGTTCTTC. Amino acids: CASSTSSELGGGYNEQFF.

The chain uses TRBV3-1 (or the pseudogene TRBV3-2) and TRBJ1-5; D call uncertain. Germline CDR1 and CDR2: LGHDT and YNNKEL (reference sequence). This CDR3 region has 13 residues. With 0 bases removed from V and 7 bases from J, the gap between germline ends came to 7 bases. This CDR3 reads CASSQDRRQPQHF. The CDR3 nucleotides are TGTGCCAGCAGCCAAGATAGGAGGCAGCCCCAGCATTTT.

The genes are TRBV9 and TRBJ2-3, with 7 bases lining up with TRBD2. CDR1 is SGDLS, CDR2 YYNGEE, per germline. V was clipped by 3 bases and J by 6 bases; unmatched bases: 7. CDR3 length: 14 residues. The CDR3 DNA is TGTGCCAGCAGCGCGGGGGGTTCATGGGATACGCAGTATTTT. This translates into CASSAGGSWDTQYF.

The chain joins TRBV18 to TRBJ2-2, with a possible D match to TRBD2 (6 bases). The germline V gene encodes CDR1 KGHSH and CDR2 LQKENI. The ends were cut back, 6 bases at V and 6 bases at J, with 17 bases in the middle. CDR3 length equals 15 residues. The CDR3 region has the DNA TGTGCCAGCTCGCACCGGGACCGGGAGCCCGGGGAGCTGTTTTTT. Its translation: CASSHRDREPGELFF.

This rearrangement joins TRBV4-1 to TRBJ2-3; TRBD1 agrees at 7 bases. CDR1 MGHRA and CDR2 YSYEKL come from the germline V gene. V was pared by 0 bases and J by 6 bases, with 3 bases of the junction left unmatched. The CDR3 totals 14 residues. The CDR3 DNA reads as TGCGCCAGCAGCCAAGAACAGGGGTCCGATACGCAGTATTTT. This sequence encodes CASSQEQGSDTQYF.

The V call is TRBV4-2, the J call TRBJ2-3; possibly TRBD1 for D (7 bases). The CDR3 has 17 residues. V lost 0 bases and J 0 bases, leaving 13 bases between the germline ends. Germline loops: CDR1 LGHNA, CDR2 YNFKEQ. The CDR3 DNA reads TGTGCCAGCAGCCAAGATTCAGGGGGGAGGAGCACAGATACGCAGTATTTT. Translated: CASSQDSGGRSTDTQYF.